A selection of T cell receptor beta chains follows, all from one sample in a study of T cells after yellow fever vaccination. TCRdb re-derived calls from the 5' RACE reads in MiXCR, one entry per CDR3 protein. The top ten clones hold approximately 1.1% of a sample with roughly 240,000 distinct CDR3 sequences, over 6.5% of them seen once. The sample was CD4+ T cells sorted from PBMCs, taken on the day of the yellow fever booster vaccination. The receptors here all came from a man aged 25-45 years who received the YFV17D yellow fever vaccine. Both conserved end residues are part of each CDR3. Each record gives: D gene, clone size, J gene, V gene, CDR3 protein, CDR3 DNA. A D gene is named only where the DNA matches it firmly. Some rows mark clone size as missing; the rest say once, few, many or name a class of expanded clone.

d_call: .
clone_size: .
j_call: TRBJ2-2
v_call: TRBV10-3
cdr3_aa: CAISSRSGETGELFF
cdr3_nt: TGTGCCATCAGCTCTAGAAGCGGAGAGACCGGGGAGCTGTTTTTT

d_call: TRBD1
clone_size: many
j_call: TRBJ2-7
v_call: TRBV5-1
cdr3_aa: CASSPGTVNYEQYF
cdr3_nt: TGCGCCAGCAGCCCTGGGACAGTCAACTACGAGCAGTACTTC

d_call: TRBD2
clone_size: few
j_call: TRBJ2-3
v_call: TRBV5-5
cdr3_aa: CASSHRGEGGTQYF
cdr3_nt: TGTGCCAGCAGCCACCGAGGGGAGGGCGGTACGCAGTATTTT

d_call: TRBD2
clone_size: many
j_call: TRBJ2-1
v_call: TRBV7-8
cdr3_aa: CASSLQTLAANEQFF
cdr3_nt: TGTGCCAGCAGCTTACAGACACTAGCGGCAAATGAGCAGTTCTTC

d_call: .
clone_size: few
j_call: TRBJ2-3
v_call: TRBV7-2
cdr3_aa: CAGTGGVTQYF
cdr3_nt: TGTGCCGGCACCGGGGGTGTTACGCAGTATTTT

d_call: .
clone_size: few
j_call: TRBJ2-1
v_call: TRBV15
cdr3_aa: CATSWGQGSYNEQFF
cdr3_nt: TGTGCCACCTCTTGGGGTCAGGGATCCTACAATGAGCAGTTCTTC

d_call: TRBD1
clone_size: .
j_call: TRBJ2-4
v_call: TRBV7-2
cdr3_aa: CASSLPTGAKNIQYF
cdr3_nt: TGTGCCAGCAGCCTCCCGACAGGGGCCAAAAACATTCAGTACTTC

d_call: .
clone_size: .
j_call: TRBJ2-7
v_call: TRBV10-3
cdr3_aa: CAISGEGGTWNVYEQYF
cdr3_nt: TGTGCCATCAGTGGCGAGGGGGGGACTTGGAACGTCTACGAGCAGTACTTC

d_call: .
clone_size: .
j_call: TRBJ2-7
v_call: TRBV6-2/TRBV6-3
cdr3_aa: CASSYSQRTYEQYF
cdr3_nt: TGTGCCAGCAGTTACTCCCAAAGAACTTACGAGCAGTACTTC

d_call: TRBD2
clone_size: .
j_call: TRBJ2-1
v_call: TRBV3-1
cdr3_aa: CASSQGAGGSYNEQFF
cdr3_nt: TGTGCCAGCAGCCAAGGAGCGGGAGGGTCCTACAATGAGCAGTTCTTC

d_call: .
clone_size: few
j_call: TRBJ2-7
v_call: TRBV28
cdr3_aa: CASRQTGKAYEQYF
cdr3_nt: TGTGCCAGCCGCCAAACAGGGAAGGCCTACGAGCAGTACTTC

d_call: .
clone_size: few
j_call: TRBJ2-3
v_call: TRBV7-8
cdr3_aa: CASSLDPSLGASDTQYF
cdr3_nt: TGTGCCAGCAGCTTAGATCCCAGCCTCGGTGCCTCAGATACGCAGTATTTT

d_call: .
clone_size: few
j_call: TRBJ1-5
v_call: TRBV7-2
cdr3_aa: CASSLTLAQPQHF
cdr3_nt: TGTGCCAGCAGCTTGACTTTAGCTCAGCCCCAGCATTTT

d_call: TRBD2
clone_size: .
j_call: TRBJ2-3
v_call: TRBV7-3
cdr3_aa: CASSLMDSGRAPPDTQYF
cdr3_nt: TGTGCCAGCAGCTTAATGGATAGCGGGAGGGCCCCCCCAGATACGCAGTATTTT

d_call: TRBD1
clone_size: .
j_call: TRBJ2-2
v_call: TRBV6-4
cdr3_aa: CASSPGQGDGTGELFF
cdr3_nt: TGTGCCAGCAGCCCCGGACAGGGGGATGGCACCGGGGAGCTGTTTTTT

d_call: .
clone_size: few
j_call: TRBJ2-7
v_call: TRBV7-9
cdr3_aa: CASRPGPNHEQYF
cdr3_nt: TGTGCCAGCAGGCCGGGACCGAACCACGAGCAGTACTTC

d_call: .
clone_size: many
j_call: TRBJ2-2
v_call: TRBV5-6
cdr3_aa: CASSLPGPYTGELFF
cdr3_nt: TGTGCCAGCAGCTTACCCGGGCCCTACACCGGGGAGCTGTTTTTT

d_call: .
clone_size: .
j_call: TRBJ1-2
v_call: TRBV4-2
cdr3_aa: CASSQHSANYGYTF
cdr3_nt: TGTGCCAGCAGCCAACACTCTGCTAACTATGGCTACACCTTC

d_call: TRBD2
clone_size: .
j_call: TRBJ2-3
v_call: TRBV9
cdr3_aa: CASSARTSGSLTDTQYF
cdr3_nt: TGTGCCAGCAGCGCCCGGACTAGCGGGAGCCTCACAGATACGCAGTATTTT

d_call: TRBD2
clone_size: .
j_call: TRBJ2-1
v_call: TRBV7-2
cdr3_aa: CASGLAGVYNEQFF
cdr3_nt: TGTGCCAGCGGCCTAGCGGGAGTCTACAATGAGCAGTTCTTC

d_call: .
clone_size: many
j_call: TRBJ2-1
v_call: TRBV6-2/TRBV6-3
cdr3_aa: CASLRDNEQFF
cdr3_nt: TGTGCCAGCCTACGAGACAATGAGCAGTTCTTC

d_call: .
clone_size: .
j_call: TRBJ2-2
v_call: TRBV28
cdr3_aa: CASGAVNTGELFF
cdr3_nt: TGTGCCAGCGGCGCGGTGAACACCGGGGAGCTGTTTTTT

d_call: TRBD1
clone_size: .
j_call: TRBJ1-4
v_call: TRBV10-3
cdr3_aa: CAIGQGSGAEKLFF
cdr3_nt: TGTGCCATCGGACAGGGTTCGGGGGCTGAAAAACTGTTTTTT

d_call: .
clone_size: few
j_call: TRBJ2-2
v_call: TRBV25-1
cdr3_aa: CASSEAGGTGELFF
cdr3_nt: TGTGCCAGCAGTGAAGCAGGGGGGACCGGGGAGCTGTTTTTT

d_call: .
clone_size: .
j_call: TRBJ2-5
v_call: TRBV14
cdr3_aa: CASSQGGGGGETQYF
cdr3_nt: TGTGCCAGCAGCCAAGGCGGAGGAGGTGGTGAGACCCAGTACTTC

d_call: .
clone_size: few
j_call: TRBJ1-4
v_call: TRBV4-3
cdr3_aa: CASSQEGSNEKLFF
cdr3_nt: TGCGCCAGCAGCCAAGAAGGTAGTAATGAAAAACTGTTTTTT

d_call: TRBD1
clone_size: many
j_call: TRBJ1-4
v_call: TRBV7-2
cdr3_aa: CASSADRGTWEKLFF
cdr3_nt: TGTGCCAGCAGCGCGGACAGGGGGACTTGGGAAAAACTGTTTTTT

d_call: TRBD2
clone_size: few
j_call: TRBJ2-2
v_call: TRBV12-3/TRBV12-4
cdr3_aa: CASSPTSASNTGELFF
cdr3_nt: TGTGCCAGCAGTCCGACTAGCGCCTCGAACACCGGGGAGCTGTTTTTT

d_call: .
clone_size: few
j_call: TRBJ2-3
v_call: TRBV7-9
cdr3_aa: CASRRQDTQYF
cdr3_nt: TGTGCCAGCAGAAGGCAAGATACGCAGTATTTT

d_call: TRBD2
clone_size: many
j_call: TRBJ2-5
v_call: TRBV10-2
cdr3_aa: CASSGVAGGPETQYF
cdr3_nt: TGCGCCAGCAGTGGAGTAGCGGGAGGGCCGGAGACCCAGTACTTC

d_call: .
clone_size: .
j_call: TRBJ2-5
v_call: TRBV5-4
cdr3_aa: CASNQGGEETQYF
cdr3_nt: TGTGCCAGCAACCAGGGGGGGGAAGAGACCCAGTACTTC

d_call: TRBD1
clone_size: many
j_call: TRBJ2-2
v_call: TRBV3-1
cdr3_aa: CASSLGTTGSSYTGELFF
cdr3_nt: TGTGCCAGCAGCCTCGGGACGACAGGGTCTTCGTACACCGGGGAGCTGTTTTTT

d_call: .
clone_size: .
j_call: TRBJ1-3
v_call: TRBV7-2
cdr3_aa: CASSLIGNTIYF
cdr3_nt: TGTGCCAGCAGCTTAATCGGAAACACCATATATTTT

d_call: .
clone_size: many
j_call: TRBJ2-1
v_call: TRBV4-2
cdr3_aa: CASSQSLVGSYNEQFF
cdr3_nt: TGTGCCAGCAGCCAATCTCTCGTGGGCTCCTACAATGAGCAGTTCTTC

d_call: TRBD1
clone_size: .
j_call: TRBJ2-3
v_call: TRBV5-4
cdr3_aa: CASSEHRDRSTDTQYF
cdr3_nt: TGTGCCAGCAGCGAGCACCGGGACAGGTCCACAGATACGCAGTATTTT

d_call: .
clone_size: many
j_call: TRBJ2-1
v_call: TRBV2
cdr3_aa: CASRAPNSYNEQFF
cdr3_nt: TGTGCCAGCAGGGCACCGAACTCCTACAATGAGCAGTTCTTC

d_call: .
clone_size: few
j_call: TRBJ2-7
v_call: TRBV7-2
cdr3_aa: CASSLRAIDEQYF
cdr3_nt: TGTGCCAGCAGCCTTAGGGCTATTGACGAGCAGTACTTC

d_call: .
clone_size: .
j_call: TRBJ2-3
v_call: TRBV6-2/TRBV6-3
cdr3_aa: CASRPPGHSTDTQYF
cdr3_nt: TGTGCCAGCAGACCTCCGGGACACAGCACAGATACGCAGTATTTT

d_call: .
clone_size: .
j_call: TRBJ2-2
v_call: TRBV5-1
cdr3_aa: CASSFQADPGELFF
cdr3_nt: TGCGCCAGCAGCTTCCAGGCGGATCCCGGGGAGCTGTTTTTT

d_call: TRBD2
clone_size: few
j_call: TRBJ2-1
v_call: TRBV11-2
cdr3_aa: CASSLLGLAFERGNNEQFF
cdr3_nt: TGTGCCAGCAGCTTGCTGGGACTAGCGTTCGAGCGGGGAAACAATGAGCAGTTCTTC

d_call: .
clone_size: many
j_call: TRBJ2-5
v_call: TRBV20-1
cdr3_aa: CSATHQETQYF
cdr3_nt: TGCAGTGCCACCCATCAAGAGACCCAGTACTTC

d_call: .
clone_size: few
j_call: TRBJ1-2
v_call: TRBV6-2/TRBV6-3
cdr3_aa: CASSWRDGSGYTF
cdr3_nt: TGTGCCAGCAGTTGGCGGGACGGATCTGGCTACACCTTC

d_call: .
clone_size: many
j_call: TRBJ2-1
v_call: TRBV3-1
cdr3_aa: CASSQEGGPSYNEQFF
cdr3_nt: TGTGCCAGCAGCCAAGAGGGAGGCCCCTCCTACAATGAGCAGTTCTTC

d_call: .
clone_size: many
j_call: TRBJ1-5
v_call: TRBV12-3/TRBV12-4
cdr3_aa: CASSLRATNQPQHF
cdr3_nt: TGTGCCAGCAGTTTAAGGGCCACAAATCAGCCCCAGCATTTT

d_call: TRBD1
clone_size: few
j_call: TRBJ1-2
v_call: TRBV30
cdr3_aa: CAWSGLPGQGALNYGYTF
cdr3_nt: TGTGCCTGGAGTGGGTTACCGGGACAGGGGGCGCTAAACTATGGCTACACCTTC

d_call: .
clone_size: .
j_call: TRBJ2-5
v_call: TRBV12-3/TRBV12-4
cdr3_aa: CASSQVLTETQYF
cdr3_nt: TGTGCCAGCAGTCAGGTCTTAACGGAGACCCAGTACTTC

d_call: .
clone_size: many
j_call: TRBJ2-2
v_call: TRBV7-9
cdr3_aa: CGSSLLRDPGELFF
cdr3_nt: TGTGGCAGCAGCTTATTGAGGGATCCCGGGGAGCTGTTTTTT

d_call: .
clone_size: .
j_call: TRBJ2-1
v_call: TRBV7-2
cdr3_aa: CASSRGGIGNEQFF
cdr3_nt: TGTGCCAGCAGCCGTGGGGGTATCGGCAATGAGCAGTTCTTC

d_call: TRBD2
clone_size: many
j_call: TRBJ2-7
v_call: TRBV7-2
cdr3_aa: CASSPGLAGIEQYF
cdr3_nt: TGTGCCAGCAGCCCGGGACTAGCGGGAATCGAGCAGTACTTC

d_call: TRBD2
clone_size: many
j_call: TRBJ2-5
v_call: TRBV2
cdr3_aa: CASMLAGTRRETQYF
cdr3_nt: TGTGCCAGCATGCTAGCGGGCACGCGGCGAGAGACCCAGTACTTC

d_call: .
clone_size: many
j_call: TRBJ2-5
v_call: TRBV5-1
cdr3_aa: CASSFGLEQETQYF
cdr3_nt: TGCGCCAGCAGCTTTGGTCTAGAGCAAGAGACCCAGTACTTC

d_call: .
clone_size: .
j_call: TRBJ2-1
v_call: TRBV18
cdr3_aa: CASSLQDSGNEQFF
cdr3_nt: TGTGCCAGCTCACTTCAGGATAGCGGCAATGAGCAGTTCTTC

d_call: TRBD2
clone_size: many
j_call: TRBJ2-3
v_call: TRBV7-2
cdr3_aa: CASSFSSGKSTDTQYF
cdr3_nt: TGTGCCAGCAGCTTTTCTAGCGGGAAGAGCACAGATACGCAGTATTTT

d_call: TRBD2
clone_size: few
j_call: TRBJ2-7
v_call: TRBV7-2
cdr3_aa: CASSGGAGRSYEQYF
cdr3_nt: TGTGCCAGCAGCGGGGGAGCGGGACGCTCCTACGAGCAGTACTTC

d_call: .
clone_size: many
j_call: TRBJ2-3
v_call: TRBV12-3/TRBV12-4
cdr3_aa: CASSPEGSSTDTQYF
cdr3_nt: TGTGCCAGCAGCCCAGAAGGAAGTAGCACAGATACGCAGTATTTT